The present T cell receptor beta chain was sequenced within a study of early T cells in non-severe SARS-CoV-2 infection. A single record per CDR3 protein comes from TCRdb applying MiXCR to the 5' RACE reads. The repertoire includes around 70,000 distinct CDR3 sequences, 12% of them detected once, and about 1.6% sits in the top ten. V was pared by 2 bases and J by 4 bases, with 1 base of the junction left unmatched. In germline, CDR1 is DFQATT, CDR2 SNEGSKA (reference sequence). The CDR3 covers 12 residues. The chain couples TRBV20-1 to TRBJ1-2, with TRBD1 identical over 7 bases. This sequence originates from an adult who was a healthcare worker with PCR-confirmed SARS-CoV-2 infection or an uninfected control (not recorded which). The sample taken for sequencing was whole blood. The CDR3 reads CSARRQGYGYTF. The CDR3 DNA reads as TGCAGTGCTAGAAGACAGGGCTATGGCTACACCTTC.